A single T cell receptor (beta chain) is shown here with its context. There is no known antigen for this receptor. Base quality data are lacking; no much larger clone is found one base away. This record comes from a study of long-term antiretroviral therapy in people with HIV (dated by TCRdb to between 2021 and 2024). About the full investigation: The earliest samples were collected about a decade before the 2015 WHO recommendation for immediate ART, when ART was typically delayed until CD4 counts fell. A retrospective serial study tested whether changes in peripheral blood TRB repertoire composition and diversity were associated with ART initiation and durable HIV suppression. The cohort contributed about 190 cryopreserved PBMC samples from about 31 adults with confirmed HIV infection, collected serially over a mean of about 6 years (range 1-12). About 35% of the 30 participants with HIV were female. No cross-contamination during QIAcube processing was seen in test extractions of a monoclonal T-cell line run alongside 30 to 35 polyclonal samples. Points the paper makes about the study in general: The samples were dated from about 2004 to 2018, and the ART regimens that were used may be less effective than current ART regimens. Since PBMC availability was limited, sequencing covered only the TCR beta chain, with no alpha chain pairing. Because pre-ART samples had limited cell numbers, profiling was done on unsorted PBMC rather than on sorted CD4+ and CD8+ T cells. CDR3 length ranges in HIV repertoires were narrower than in controls, and network structure suggested an antigen-experienced repertoire with only a slight naive shift after ART. Starting ART was linked to a significant rise in TRB diversity, yet even after long-term ART the diversity remained significantly lower than in transplant donor controls. At every time point, the repertoire was dominated by expanded TRB clones first identified before ART initiation, although this dominance fluctuated and, in many PLHIV, declined after ART. Inferences about post-ART repertoire changes are limited because no data were available on ART adherence, viral resistance or therapy changes.

Sequencing of the TRB variable region was done with the immunoSEQ hsTCRB v3.0 assay at survey level resolution. TRB sequencing targeted a depth of about 40,000-50,000 T-cell genomes per sample. TRB libraries were pooled and sequenced on an Illumina MiSeq using a v3 150-cycle kit. Regarding the original processing steps: Analysis of repertoires was carried out in R inside a reproducible Nextflow workflow spanning QC, data transformation and analysis. LymphoSeq2, an R package for exploring AIRR-Seq data, was used to implement the custom analyses. After excluding a handful of samples that yielded fewer than 5000 total TRB sequences, some 190 HIV repertoires remained for analysis. Among the roughly 200 retained HIV repertoires, approximately 59 were collected before ART initiation and some 130 after ART initiation. Each repertoire was downsampled to 5000 TRB nucleotide sequences, and summary statistics were averaged across 100 downsampling iterations. Only TRB sequences with CDR3 regions of at least seven amino acids were retained for analysis. Diversity was assessed using a clonality score derived from Shannon entropy and using the Gini coefficient. In the repertoire networks, any two of the top 5000 CDR3 amino acid sequences were linked whenever the two sequences differed by an edit distance of one. For TRB CDR3 amino acid sequences, antigen specificity groups and MHC restriction were predicted with GLIPH2. To flag known associations with CMV, EBV, HIV or tissue antigens, CDR3 amino acid sequences were compared against VDJdb and McPAS-TCR. Pre-ART, post-ART and control groups were compared with Wilcoxon signed-rank tests and Holm-Bonferroni correction. The source is immuneACCESS, and TCRdb retained only in-frame sequences with V and J called. Part of the clones is not carried over; for the studies checked, unresolved V genes explain less than half of this, and the remainder is unexplained. From that table come the V and J calls and clone size; the DNA was used to work out D and trimming. For this sample the table gives roughly 16,000 clones, of which more than 60% were detected only once. The ten largest clonotypes hold around 16% of the sample.

To be included, a participant needed at least one PBMC sample from before ART initiation plus at least two post-ART samples. All participants with HIV were treated in the United States of America. Before DNA extraction, cryopreserved samples containing about 0.9-11 million PBMC were thawed and washed. At the time of the earliest PBMC sample for each participant with HIV, ages ranged from about 23 to 60 years. Per participant, PBMC samples came from 1-4 timepoints prior to ART initiation and 2-8 timepoints following ART initiation, for a median of 7 samples. For every participant, serial HIV viral load, CD4+ T-cell count, ART history and demographic data were obtained. Genomic DNA was extracted from unsorted PBMC with a Qiagen kit on a QIAcube, with processing performed in batches of 12 samples. This clonotype originated in a man aged 25-40 years with HIV. The material sequenced was unsorted PBMCs, taken less than 2.2 years before starting antiretroviral therapy.

CDR3 reads: CASRGVGQLQETQYF. The DNA sequence reads TGTGCCAGCCGAGGGGTGGGACAGCTTCAAGAGACCCAGTACTTC. The sequence links TRBV11-1 to TRBJ2-5; 7 central bases correspond to TRBD1. Based on the germline V gene (reference sequence), the CDR1 and CDR2 sequences are SGHAT and FQDESV. Compared with germline, V lacks 8 bases and J lacks 2 bases; bases without a gene match: 11. Counted from cysteine to phenylalanine, this CDR3 has 15 amino acids. CDR3 DNA is the only sequence kept; it has 45 bases, read in frame from the first base.